Here is one TCR beta chain with its context. The sequence runs out 3 residues before the end of the CDR3; the remainder is reconstructed from the germline J gene. The V end was cut by 6 bases, the J end by 1 base, with 11 bases between. The CDR3 sequence is 14 residues long. CDR1 LNHDA and CDR2 SQIVND come from the germline V gene (reference sequence). This entry belongs to a study of T cells in women clearing cervical HPV infection. The wider study: Control women cleared a single incident HPV16 infection within 12 months.

Sequencing used immunoSEQ multiplex PCR; TCRdb keeps in-frame clones, though not all of them. The table lists around 35,000 clones. Sequences were obtained from blood buffy coat. The source is a woman between 18 and 75 years old with a cervical HPV16 infection that either progressed to CIN3+ or cleared (not recorded which). The rearrangement uses TRBV19 and TRBJ2-3; D ambiguous. The chain's CDR3 is CASSSTHRTDTQYF. CDR3 bases read: TGTGCCAGTAGCTCGACACACCGCACAGATACG.